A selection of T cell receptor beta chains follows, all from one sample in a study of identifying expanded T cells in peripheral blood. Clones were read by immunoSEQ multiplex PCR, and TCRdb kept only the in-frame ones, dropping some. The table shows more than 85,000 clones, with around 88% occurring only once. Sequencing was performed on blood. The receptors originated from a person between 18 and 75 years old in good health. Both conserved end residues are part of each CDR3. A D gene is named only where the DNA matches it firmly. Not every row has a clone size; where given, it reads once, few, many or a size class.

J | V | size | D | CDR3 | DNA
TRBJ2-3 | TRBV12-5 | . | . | CASGFPPFSDTQYF | TGTGCTAGTGGTTTCCCCCCCTTCTCCGATACGCAGTATTTT
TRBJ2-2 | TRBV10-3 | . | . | CAISLQGRGELFF | TGTGCCATCAGTTTACAGGGTAGAGGGGAGCTGTTTTTT
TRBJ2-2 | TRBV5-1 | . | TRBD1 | CASRSGTGNTGELFF | TGCGCCAGCAGGTCCGGGACAGGGAACACCGGGGAGCTGTTTTTT
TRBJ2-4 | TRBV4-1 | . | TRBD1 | CASSQEQGLRQNIQYF | TGCGCCAGCAGCCAAGAACAGGGGCTCCGGCAAAACATTCAGTACTTC
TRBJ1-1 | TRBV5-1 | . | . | CASSLYGANEAFF | TGCGCCAGCAGCTTGTACGGGGCGAATGAAGCTTTCTTT
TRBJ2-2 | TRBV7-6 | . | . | CASSSGPTGELFF | TGTGCCAGCAGCTCCGGGCCTACCGGGGAGCTGTTTTTT
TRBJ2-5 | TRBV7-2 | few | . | CASSLERSMETQYF | TGTGCCAGCAGCTTAGAAAGGTCTATGGAGACCCAGTACTTC
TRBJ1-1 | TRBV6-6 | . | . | CASSYSGGSSTEAFF | TGTGCCAGCAGTTACTCGGGGGGCTCGAGCACTGAAGCTTTCTTT
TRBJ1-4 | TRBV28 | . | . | CASRLRNRVNELFF | TGTGCCAGCAGGCTAAGGAACAGGGTAAATGAACTGTTTTTT
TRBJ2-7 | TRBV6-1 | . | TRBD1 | CASIGDRGSYEQYF | TGTGCCAGCATCGGGGACAGGGGCTCCTACGAGCAGTACTTC
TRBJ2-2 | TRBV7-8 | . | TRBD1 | CASSADRDDGELFF | TGTGCCAGCAGCGCGGACAGGGACGACGGGGAGCTGTTTTTT
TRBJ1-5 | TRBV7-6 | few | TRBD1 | CASSLMAGGGYSNQPQHF | TGTGCCAGCAGCTTAATGGCAGGGGGCGGTTATAGCAATCAGCCCCAGCATTTT
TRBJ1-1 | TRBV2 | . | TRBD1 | CASTGQGLNTEAFF | TGTGCCAGCACCGGACAGGGGCTGAACACTGAAGCTTTCTTT
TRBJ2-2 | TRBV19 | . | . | CASSNNLGLGELFF | TGTGCCAGTAGTAACAACCTAGGACTCGGGGAGCTGTTTTTT
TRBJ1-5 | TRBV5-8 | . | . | CASSPPGGGNQPQHF | TGTGCCAGCAGCCCCCCAGGAGGGGGTAATCAGCCCCAGCATTTT
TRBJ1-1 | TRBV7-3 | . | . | CASSPTRDTEAFF | TGTGCCAGCAGCCCTACCCGGGACACTGAAGCTTTCTTT
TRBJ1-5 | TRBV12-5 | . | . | CASGLNTQGPQHF | TGTGCTAGTGGTTTGAACACGCAAGGGCCCCAGCATTTT
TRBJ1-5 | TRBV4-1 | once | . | CASSQDPPGVSNQPQHF | TGCGCCAGCAGCCAAGATCCCCCAGGGGTTAGCAATCAGCCCCAGCATTTT
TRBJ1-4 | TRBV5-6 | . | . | CASSLDRPGSNEKLFF | TGTGCCAGCAGCTTGGACAGGCCAGGGTCTAATGAAAAACTGTTTTTT
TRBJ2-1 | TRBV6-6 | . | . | CASSYLVGDSYNEQFF | TGTGCCAGCAGTTACTTAGTGGGAGACTCCTACAATGAGCAGTTCTTC
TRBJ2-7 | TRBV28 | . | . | CASSVQGLTYEQYF | TGTGCCAGCAGTGTTCAGGGGCTCACCTACGAGCAGTACTTC
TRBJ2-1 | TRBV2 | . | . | CASMVTARGNEQFF | TGTGCCAGCATGGTGACAGCGAGGGGTAATGAGCAGTTCTTC
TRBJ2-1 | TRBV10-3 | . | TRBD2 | CAISGSSGGRGEQFF | TGTGCCATCAGTGGCTCTAGCGGGGGGCGCGGTGAGCAGTTCTTC
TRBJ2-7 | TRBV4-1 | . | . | CASSSPGGQYEQYF | TGCGCCAGCAGCTCACCAGGGGGGCAGTACGAGCAGTACTTC
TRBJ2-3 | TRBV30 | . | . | CAWSVRGGSTDTQYF | TGTGCCTGGAGTGTACGAGGGGGATCCACAGATACGCAGTATTTT
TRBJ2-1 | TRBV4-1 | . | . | CASSQNWVGGHNEQFF | TGCGCCAGCAGCCAAAACTGGGTGGGGGGCCACAATGAGCAGTTCTTC
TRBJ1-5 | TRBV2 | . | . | CASSQEYSNQPQHF | TGTGCCAGCAGTCAAGAGTATAGCAATCAGCCCCAGCATTTT
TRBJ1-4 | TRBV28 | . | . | CASSLWDGEKLFF | TGTGCCAGCAGTTTGTGGGACGGTGAAAAACTGTTTTTT
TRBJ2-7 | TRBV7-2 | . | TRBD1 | CASSRPGQASEQYF | TGTGCCAGCAGCCGACCGGGACAGGCTTCCGAGCAGTACTTC
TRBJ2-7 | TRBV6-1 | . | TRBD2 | CASTERDSDEQYF | TGTGCCAGCACGGAGCGGGACTCGGACGAGCAGTACTTC
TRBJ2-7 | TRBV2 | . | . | CASSERAGNPLYEQYF | TGTGCCAGCAGCGAACGGGCTGGGAACCCACTCTACGAGCAGTACTTC
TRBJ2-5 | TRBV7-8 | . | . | CASSLGLGSGETQYF | TGTGCCAGCAGCTTGGGCCTAGGGAGCGGGGAGACCCAGTACTTC
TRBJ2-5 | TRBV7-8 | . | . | CASSWGETQYF | TGTGCCAGCAGCTGGGGTGAGACCCAGTACTTC
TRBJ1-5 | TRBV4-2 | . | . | CASSPEWNSNQPQHF | TGTGCCAGCAGCCCGGAGTGGAATAGCAATCAGCCCCAGCATTTT
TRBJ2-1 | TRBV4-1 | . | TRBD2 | CASSQDLLAGARGEQFF | TGCGCCAGCAGCCAAGATCTACTAGCGGGGGCACGGGGTGAGCAGTTCTTC
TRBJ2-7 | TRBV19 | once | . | CASRRRGSDHHEQYF | TGTGCCAGTAGGAGGAGAGGTTCTGATCACCACGAGCAGTACTTC
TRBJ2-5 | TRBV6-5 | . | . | CASSLRTDNRGTQYF | TGTGCCAGCAGTTTACGGACTGACAATAGAGGGACCCAGTACTTC
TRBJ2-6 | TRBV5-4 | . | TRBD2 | CASSLAGVPDPKSGANVLTF | TGTGCCAGCAGCCTGGCGGGGGTACCCGACCCGAAGTCTGGGGCCAACGTCCTGACTTTC
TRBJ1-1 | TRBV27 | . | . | CASSLSGRRVNTEAFF | TGTGCCAGCAGTTTATCCGGGCGAAGGGTGAACACTGAAGCTTTCTTT